The rows below give T cell receptor beta chains drawn from one sample of a study of T cell repertoires in cytomegalovirus infection. These receptors' antigens are unknown. TCRdb called the reads again in MiXCR, with one record for every CDR3 protein. This repertoire shows fewer than 900,000 distinct CDR3 sequences, almost 30% found once; its top ten account for 13%. The input for sequencing was cultured CD8+ T cells from PBMCs, taken from culture after CMV antigen stimulation. The receptor set was obtained from a human donor in good health (CMV status not recorded). Some clones in this sample may be carry-over from other donors' samples. Each CDR3 is given with its conserved first and last residue. The D gene is left open where the match is weak. Size is stated for part of the rows, as once, few or many counts, or as a class when the clone is expanded.

NA	TRBV20-1	TRBD1	TRBJ1-1	TGCAGTGCTTTATCCGGGACAGATGAAGCTTTCTTT	CSALSGTDEAFF
NA	TRBV27	NA	TRBJ2-2	TGTGCCAGCAGTTTTTACAGGGCCTCCGGGGAGCTGTTTTTT	CASSFYRASGELFF
few	TRBV7-6	TRBD1	TRBJ1-1	TGTGCCAGCAGCTTAGCCGGGGAGGGACAGTTTGGGATTGATTTCTTT	CASSLAGEGQFGIDFF
NA	TRBV3-1	TRBD1	TRBJ1-2	TGTGCCAGCAGCCATACAGGGGATTTTAACTATGGCTACACCTTC	CASSHTGDFNYGYTF
NA	TRBV2	TRBD1	TRBJ2-1	TGTGCCAGCAGTGCCCCGGGACAGGGGGCCGATGAGCAGTTCTTC	CASSAPGQGADEQFF
NA	TRBV4-1	NA	TRBJ2-7	TGCGCCAGCAGCCAAGATCCGGGGATCTCCTACGAGCAGTACTTC	CASSQDPGISYEQYF
NA	TRBV5-6	NA	TRBJ2-5	TGTGCCAGCAGCTTGGAGGCAGACCTACAAGAGACCCAGTACTTC	CASSLEADLQETQYF
many	TRBV7-2	NA	TRBJ1-5	TGTGCCAGCAGCTTAGAAGAGCTCAATCAGCCCCAGCATTTT	CASSLEELNQPQHF
few	TRBV4-1	NA	TRBJ1-2	TGCGCCAGCAGCCAAGGCCCCCACCCCGATGGCTACACCTTC	CASSQGPHPDGYTF
NA	TRBV20-1	NA	TRBJ2-5	TGCAGTGCTAGAGATCCGGAGGGCAGGGGACAAGAGACCCAGTACTTC	CSARDPEGRGQETQYF
NA	TRBV27	NA	TRBJ1-5	TGTGCCAGCAGCTACAGCTATGGACAGCCCCAGCATTTT	CASSYSYGQPQHF
NA	TRBV6-1	TRBD1	TRBJ2-3	TGTGCCAGCAGTACGTCCCGGGACAGGGGGTTCACAGATACGCAGTATTTT	CASSTSRDRGFTDTQYF
few	TRBV3-1	TRBD2	TRBJ2-5	TGTGCCAGCAGCCAAGCGGGGACTAGCGGGGGACCGACCCCCTATGATGGGACCCAGTACTTC	CASSQAGTSGGPTPYDGTQYF
many	TRBV7-9	NA	TRBJ2-7	TGTGCCAGCAGCAAGACAGGGAGGGTTTACGAGCAGTACTTC	CASSKTGRVYEQYF
NA	TRBV2	TRBD1	TRBJ1-2	TGTGCCACCACATCGGACAGGACGACCTATGGCTACACCTTC	CATTSDRTTYGYTF
few	TRBV4-1	NA	TRBJ1-1	TGCGCCAGCAGCCAAGACGACGGGACATTGAACACTGAAGCTTTCTTT	CASSQDDGTLNTEAFF
NA	TRBV19	NA	TRBJ2-1	TGTGCCAGTAGTATAGAGTTAGGTTATAGCAATGAGCAGTTCTTC	CASSIELGYSNEQFF
few	TRBV7-6	NA	TRBJ1-2	TGTGCCAGCAGCTTGGACCTTAGGGCGGACTATGGCTACACCTTC	CASSLDLRADYGYTF
few	TRBV29-1	NA	TRBJ2-7	TGCAGCGTCGAGGGGGACAAGGACTACGAGCAGTACTTC	CSVEGDKDYEQYF
NA	TRBV29-1	NA	TRBJ2-7	TGCAGCGTTGAGAAGGCAAGCTCCTACGAGCAGTACTTC	CSVEKASSYEQYF
NA	TRBV11-2	NA	TRBJ2-5	TGTGCCAGCAGCTTAGACAGGCTGGTCCAAGAGACCCAGTACTTC	CASSLDRLVQETQYF
many	TRBV6-1	NA	TRBJ1-2	TGTGCCAGCAACGGGCAACGAAAAAGGGGCTACACCTTC	CASNGQRKRGYTF
NA	TRBV6-1	NA	TRBJ2-5	TGTGCCAGCAGCGGGGAACCCCCTGAGACCCAGTACTTC	CASSGEPPETQYF
NA	TRBV5-5	TRBD2	TRBJ2-3	TGTGCCAGCAGCTTCGGACTAGCGGCCACAGATACGCAGTATTTT	CASSFGLAATDTQYF
NA	TRBV4-1	TRBD1	TRBJ2-2	TGCGCCAGCAGCCAGACAGGGGTATACACCGGGGAGCTGTTTTTT	CASSQTGVYTGELFF
NA	TRBV27	TRBD2	TRBJ2-5	TGTGCCAGCAGTTCCTTCCCGAAACTAGCGGATGAAGAGACCCAGTACTTC	CASSSFPKLADEETQYF
many	TRBV15	TRBD1	TRBJ1-5	TGTGCCACCAGTCCGGGACAGGGAATCCAGCCCCAGCATTTT	CATSPGQGIQPQHF